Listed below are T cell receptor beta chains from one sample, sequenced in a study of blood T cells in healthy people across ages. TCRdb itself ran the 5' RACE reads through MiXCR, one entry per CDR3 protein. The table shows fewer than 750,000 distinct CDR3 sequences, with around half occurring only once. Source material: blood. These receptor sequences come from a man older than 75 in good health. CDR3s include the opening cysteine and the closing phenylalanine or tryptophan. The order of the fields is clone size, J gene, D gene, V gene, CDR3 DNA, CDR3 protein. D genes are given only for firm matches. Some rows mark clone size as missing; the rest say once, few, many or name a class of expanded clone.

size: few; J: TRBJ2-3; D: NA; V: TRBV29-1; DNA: TGCAGCGTGAGCCAGACCCCAGGAACAGATACGCAGTATTTT; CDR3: CSVSQTPGTDTQYF
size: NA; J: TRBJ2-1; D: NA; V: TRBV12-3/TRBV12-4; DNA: TGTGCCAGCAGTCCCCCGACAGGGAGGAATTCCTACAATGAGCAGTTCTTC; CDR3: CASSPPTGRNSYNEQFF
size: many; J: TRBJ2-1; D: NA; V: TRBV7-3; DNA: TGTGCCAGCAGCTTAAACCCCCTGAGACAGAACAATGAGCAGTTCTTC; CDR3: CASSLNPLRQNNEQFF
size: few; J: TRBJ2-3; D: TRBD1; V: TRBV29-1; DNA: TGCAGCGCTCGACAGGGGGAGGGTTTTACGCAGTATTTT; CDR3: CSARQGEGFTQYF
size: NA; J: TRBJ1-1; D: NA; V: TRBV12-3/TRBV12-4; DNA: TGTACCAGCAGTCTTCTGAACACTGAAGCTTTCTTT; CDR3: CTSSLLNTEAFF
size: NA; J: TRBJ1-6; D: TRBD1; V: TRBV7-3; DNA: TGTGCCAGCAGCGCCGGGACAGAGGCGTCACCCCTCCACTTT; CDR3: CASSAGTEASPLHF
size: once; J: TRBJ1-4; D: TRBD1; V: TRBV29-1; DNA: TGCAGTAAAGTTCGGGACAGGGGCGAAAAACTGTTTTTT; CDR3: CSKVRDRGEKLFF
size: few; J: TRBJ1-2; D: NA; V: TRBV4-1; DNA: TGCGCCAGCAGCCCGCGCGTGACCTATGGCTACACCTTC; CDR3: CASSPRVTYGYTF
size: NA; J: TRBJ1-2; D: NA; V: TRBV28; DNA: TGTGCCGCGGGACTCAGTAACTATGGCTACACCTTC; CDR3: CAAGLSNYGYTF
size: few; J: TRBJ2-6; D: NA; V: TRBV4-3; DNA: TGCGCCAGCAGCCAAAACCTAGCTTTCCCCGGGGCCAACGTCCTGACTTTC; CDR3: CASSQNLAFPGANVLTF
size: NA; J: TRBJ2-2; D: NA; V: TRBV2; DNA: TGTGCCAGCAGTGGACCCGACTGGTCGGCCGGGGAGCTGTTTTTT; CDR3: CASSGPDWSAGELFF
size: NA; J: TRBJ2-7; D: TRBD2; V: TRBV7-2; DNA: TGTGCCAGCAGCTTACAGGCTAGCGGTTCCTACGAGCAGTACTTC; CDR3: CASSLQASGSYEQYF
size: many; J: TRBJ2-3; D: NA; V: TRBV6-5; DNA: TGTGCCAGCTCAAACAGGGGGGGCCTCGGAGATACGCAGTATTTT; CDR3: CASSNRGGLGDTQYF
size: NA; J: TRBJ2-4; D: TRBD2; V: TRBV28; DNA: TGTGCCAGCAGTTTATTAGCGGGAGGGGGAAACATTCAGTACTTC; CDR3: CASSLLAGGGNIQYF
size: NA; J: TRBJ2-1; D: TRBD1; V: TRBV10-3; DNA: TGTGCCAGCAGTGGGACAGGTGAAGAGACCCAGTTCTTC; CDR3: CASSGTGEETQFF
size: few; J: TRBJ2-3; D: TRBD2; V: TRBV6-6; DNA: TGTGCCAGCAGAAAGCGGGAGGGTGCGTATAGCACAGATACGCAGTATTTT; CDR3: CASRKREGAYSTDTQYF
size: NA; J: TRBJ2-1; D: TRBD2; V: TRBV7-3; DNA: TGTGCCAGCAGCTTAGGAGCGGGAGTCGGGGATGGTGAGCAGTTCTTC; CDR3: CASSLGAGVGDGEQFF
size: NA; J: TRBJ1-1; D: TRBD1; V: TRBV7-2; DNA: TGTGCCAGCAGCGGACAGGGGGCGAACACTGAAGCTTTCTTT; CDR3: CASSGQGANTEAFF
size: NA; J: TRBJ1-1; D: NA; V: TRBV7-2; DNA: TGTGCCAGCAGCTTATCAGGAGGGGACACTGAAGCTTTCTTT; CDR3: CASSLSGGDTEAFF
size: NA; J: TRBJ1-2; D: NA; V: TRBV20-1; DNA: TGCAGTGCTAGAGATACCCTGGGGGGCTCCTATGGCTACACCTTC; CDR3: CSARDTLGGSYGYTF
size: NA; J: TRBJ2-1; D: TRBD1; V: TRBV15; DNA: TGTGCCACCAGAGAGACAGGGGTGGATGAGCAGTTCTTC; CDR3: CATRETGVDEQFF
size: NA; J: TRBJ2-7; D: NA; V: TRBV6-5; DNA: TGTGCCAGCAGTTACTCACGCGGTGGGAGCTCCTACGAGCAGTACTTC; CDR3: CASSYSRGGSSYEQYF
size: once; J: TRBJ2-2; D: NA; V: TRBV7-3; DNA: TGTGCCAGCAGCTTCCCAGCCGGGGAGCTGTTTTTT; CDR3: CASSFPAGELFF
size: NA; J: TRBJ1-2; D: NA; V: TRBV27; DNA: TGTGCCAGCAGTATTAGTAGTTTCTTCTATGGCTACACCTTC; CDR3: CASSISSFFYGYTF
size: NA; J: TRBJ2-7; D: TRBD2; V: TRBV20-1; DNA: TGCAGTGCTAGGGGCCCGGGACTACCCTCTTACGAGCAGTACTTC; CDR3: CSARGPGLPSYEQYF
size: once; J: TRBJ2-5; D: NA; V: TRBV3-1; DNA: TGTGCCAGCAGCCAAAACTTGATCGGGGGCCAAGAGACCCAGTACTTC; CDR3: CASSQNLIGGQETQYF
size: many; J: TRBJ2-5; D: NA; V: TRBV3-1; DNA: TGTGCCAGCAGCCAAGAAGGAGATTTGGAGACCCAGTACTTC; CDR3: CASSQEGDLETQYF
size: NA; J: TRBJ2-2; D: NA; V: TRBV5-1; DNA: TGCGCCAGCAGGGGCGGGGGCAACGGGGAGCTGTTTTTT; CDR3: CASRGGGNGELFF
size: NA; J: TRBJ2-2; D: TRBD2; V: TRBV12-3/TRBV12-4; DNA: TGTGCCAGCAGTGGTAGCGGGAGTGAGCTTAGGGAGCTGTTTTTT; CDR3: CASSGSGSELRELFF
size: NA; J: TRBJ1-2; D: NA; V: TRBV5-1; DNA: TGCGCCAGCAGCCCGACGGAAGTCTATGGCTACACCTTC; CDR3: CASSPTEVYGYTF
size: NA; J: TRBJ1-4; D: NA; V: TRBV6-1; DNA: TGTGCCAGCAGTGCCTCGGGGGGAGGGTTAAGTTCACGGGGTGAAGAACTGTTTTTT; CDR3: CASSASGGGLSSRGEELFF
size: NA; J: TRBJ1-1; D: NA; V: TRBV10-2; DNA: TGCGCCAGCACAACAGACAGGAACACTGAAGCTTTCTTT; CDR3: CASTTDRNTEAFF
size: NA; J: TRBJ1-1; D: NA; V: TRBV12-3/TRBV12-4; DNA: TGTGCCAGCACCGCCGGGGCATTACCCCACACTGAAGCTTTCTTT; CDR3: CASTAGALPHTEAFF
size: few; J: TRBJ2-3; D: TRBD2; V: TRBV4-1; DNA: TGCGCCAGCAGCCAACGGACTAGCGGGGGCCGGGATACGCAGTATTTT; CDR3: CASSQRTSGGRDTQYF
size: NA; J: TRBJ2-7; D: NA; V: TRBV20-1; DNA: TGCAGTGCAACAACCAGCCCTTACGAGCAGTACTTC; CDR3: CSATTSPYEQYF
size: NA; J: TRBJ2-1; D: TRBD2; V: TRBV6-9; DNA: TGTGCCAGCGGATACCGCGCGGGGGGCCTCCTTGTAGAGCAGTTCTTC; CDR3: CASGYRAGGLLVEQFF
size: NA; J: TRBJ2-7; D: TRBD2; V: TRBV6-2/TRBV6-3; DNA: TGTGCCAGCAGAACTCTAGCGGGGACCTCCTACGAGCAGTACTTC; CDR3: CASRTLAGTSYEQYF
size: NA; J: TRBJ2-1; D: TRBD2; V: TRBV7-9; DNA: TGTGCCAGCAGCTCAACTAAGGGACTAGATCAAGAGTTCTTC; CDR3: CASSSTKGLDQEFF
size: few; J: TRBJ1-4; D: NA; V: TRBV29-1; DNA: TGCAGCGTTGGTTCAGGGATGTGGACTAATGAAAAACTGTTTTTT; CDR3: CSVGSGMWTNEKLFF
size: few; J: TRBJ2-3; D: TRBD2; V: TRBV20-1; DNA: TGCAGTGCCCCTTTGAGCGGGAACACAGATACGCAGTATTTT; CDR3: CSAPLSGNTDTQYF
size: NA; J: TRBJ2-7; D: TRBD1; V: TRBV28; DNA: TGTGCCAGCAGTTCCGGGACAGCCTTCTACGAGCAGTACTTC; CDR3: CASSSGTAFYEQYF
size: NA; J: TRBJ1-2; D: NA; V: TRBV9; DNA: TGTGCCAGCAGCGTAGAAGAAGGCTCCGGCTATGGCTACACCTTC; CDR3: CASSVEEGSGYGYTF
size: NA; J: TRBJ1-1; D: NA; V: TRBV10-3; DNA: TGTGCCATCAAACAGGGTGGCACTGAAGCTTTCTTT; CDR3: CAIKQGGTEAFF
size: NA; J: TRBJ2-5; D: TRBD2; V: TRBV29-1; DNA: TGCAGCGTTGAGATGGCTAGCGGTTTGGGATGGGAGACCCAGTACTTC; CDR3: CSVEMASGLGWETQYF
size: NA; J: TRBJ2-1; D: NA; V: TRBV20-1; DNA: TGCAGTGCTGCCATTTACAATGAGCAGTTCTTC; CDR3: CSAAIYNEQFF
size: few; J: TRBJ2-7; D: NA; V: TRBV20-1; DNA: TGCAGTGCTAGAGATCGCCAGGTGGCCTACGAGCAGTACTTC; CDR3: CSARDRQVAYEQYF
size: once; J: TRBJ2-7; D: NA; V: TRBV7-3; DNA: TGTGCCGGCAGCCAGGACAGAGACAACGAGCAGTACTTC; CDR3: CAGSQDRDNEQYF
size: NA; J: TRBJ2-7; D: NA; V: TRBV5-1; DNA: TGCGCCAGCTCCCCGTCCAGCGGAGGCGAGCAGTACTTC; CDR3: CASSPSSGGEQYF
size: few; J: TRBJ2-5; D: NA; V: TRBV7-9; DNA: TGTGCCAGCAGCTTATCGGGGGTTCGGGAGACCCAGTACTTC; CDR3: CASSLSGVRETQYF
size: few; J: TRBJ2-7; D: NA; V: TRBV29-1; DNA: TGCAGCGTTGGATCGGGGTCGGACGAGCAGTACTTC; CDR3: CSVGSGSDEQYF
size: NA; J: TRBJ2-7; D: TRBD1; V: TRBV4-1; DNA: TGCGCCAGCAGCCCACTAGGACAGGGGATTTCGAACGAGCAGTACTTC; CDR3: CASSPLGQGISNEQYF
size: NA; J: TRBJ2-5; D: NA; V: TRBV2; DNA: TGTGCCAGCAGTGAAAGCAGGGGAATTGGAGAGACCCAGTACTTC; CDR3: CASSESRGIGETQYF
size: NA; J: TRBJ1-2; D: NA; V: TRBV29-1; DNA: TGCAGCGGTGGGGGGCTTGACTATGGCTACACCTTC; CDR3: CSGGGLDYGYTF
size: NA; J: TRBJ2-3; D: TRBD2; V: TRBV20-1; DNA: TGCAGTGGGGAGGGCCGAACTAGCACAGATACGCAGTATTTT; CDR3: CSGEGRTSTDTQYF